This is a list of T cell receptor beta chains from one sample in a study of Graves' ophthalmopathy and Graves' hyperthyroidism. TCRdb passed the multiplex PCR reads through MiXCR, listing each CDR3 protein once. The sample shows fewer than 650,000 distinct CDR3 sequences, 22% of them seen only once. The sample taken for sequencing was peripheral blood. The receptors were sampled from a woman aged 18-30 years with stable Graves' hyperthyroidism. Some clones in this sample may be carry-over from other donors' samples. Both conserved end residues are part of each CDR3. D genes are given only for firm matches. Clone sizes are given selectively: once, few, many, or a class where the clone is expanded.

>TRBV25-1|many|TRBD2|TRBJ2-2
CASSPTGLAGGPGTGELFF
TGTGCCAGCAGTCCGACGGGACTAGCGGGGGGGCCGGGGACCGGGGAGCTGTTTTTT
>TRBV19|NA|TRBD1|TRBJ1-2
CASSMGTEGDYGYTF
TGTGCCAGTAGTATGGGGACAGAAGGGGACTATGGCTACACCTTC
>TRBV6-1|many|NA|TRBJ1-5
CASSEDWVENNQPQHF
TGTGCCAGCAGTGAAGATTGGGTGGAGAACAATCAGCCCCAGCATTTT
>TRBV29-1|NA|NA|TRBJ1-2
CSVTPSGIAYGYTF
TGCAGCGTGACCCCCTCAGGGATAGCCTATGGCTACACCTTC
>TRBV11-2|NA|TRBD2|TRBJ2-2
CASGGATSGELFF
TGTGCCTCGGGGGGGGCCACCTCCGGGGAGCTGTTTTTT
>TRBV6-1|NA|NA|TRBJ2-5
CASSEGVGSIQETQYF
TGTGCCAGCAGTGAAGGGGTAGGGTCAATCCAAGAGACCCAGTACTTC
>TRBV12-3/TRBV12-4|NA|NA|TRBJ1-2
CASSWTVGGGYTF
TGTGCCAGCAGCTGGACCGTGGGGGGCGGCTACACCTTC
>TRBV6-5|many|TRBD1|TRBJ1-1
CASSYGTERNTEAFF
TGTGCCAGCAGTTACGGGACAGAGAGGAACACTGAAGCTTTCTTT
>TRBV5-1|many|NA|TRBJ2-7
CASSLRDPSSYEQYF
TGCGCCAGCAGCCTCCGGGACCCCAGCTCCTACGAGCAGTACTTC
>TRBV18|many|TRBD1|TRBJ1-2
CASSPPAGQGHGYTF
TGTGCCAGCTCACCACCAGCCGGACAGGGGCATGGCTACACCTTC
>TRBV30|few|TRBD1|TRBJ1-1
CAWSVRGQGVSRYTEAFF
TGTGCCTGGAGTGTACGGGGGCAGGGGGTTTCGAGGTACACTGAAGCTTTCTTT
>TRBV15|NA|NA|TRBJ2-5
CATSGRYRELQETQYF
TGTGCCACCAGCGGACGATACCGGGAACTCCAAGAGACCCAGTACTTC
>TRBV20-1|many|TRBD2|TRBJ2-7
CSARESGGSYEQYF
TGCAGTGCTAGAGAGTCGGGAGGGTCCTACGAGCAGTACTTC
>TRBV12-3/TRBV12-4|many|NA|TRBJ2-7
CASSLNLGYEQYF
TGTGCCAGCAGTTTAAATCTGGGCTACGAGCAGTACTTC
>TRBV6-5|many|NA|TRBJ1-1
CAHGRISEAFF
TGTGCCCACGGAAGGATCTCTGAAGCTTTCTTT
>TRBV6-2/TRBV6-3|few|TRBD1|TRBJ1-1
CASSYSPGQGATDAFF
TGTGCCAGCAGTTACTCTCCGGGACAGGGGGCCACCGACGCTTTCTTT
>TRBV5-6|NA|TRBD2|TRBJ2-5
CASSGTSGGPGETQYF
TGTGCCAGCAGCGGGACTAGCGGGGGTCCCGGGGAGACCCAGTACTTC
>TRBV27|many|NA|TRBJ1-1
CASTHPGLGEAFF
TGTGCCAGTACCCATCCGGGCCTCGGCGAAGCTTTCTTT
>TRBV6-5|many|NA|TRBJ2-7
CASSYDRGAHEQYF
TGTGCCAGCAGTTACGATCGGGGGGCCCACGAGCAGTACTTC
>TRBV10-3|NA|NA|TRBJ2-7
CAISESGVHEQYF
TGTGCCATCAGTGAGTCTGGTGTCCACGAGCAGTACTTC
>TRBV6-5|NA|NA|TRBJ1-1
CASSYSRQGRRNTEAFF
TGTGCCAGCAGTTACTCGAGGCAGGGCCGCAGAAACACTGAAGCTTTCTTT
>TRBV28|NA|TRBD1|TRBJ2-7
CASSLPTGDFFYEQYF
TGTGCCAGCAGTTTACCGACAGGGGACTTCTTCTACGAGCAGTACTTC
>TRBV12-3/TRBV12-4|many|NA|TRBJ2-5
CASGSQETQYF
TGTGCCAGCGGGAGCCAAGAGACCCAGTACTTC
>TRBV6-5|many|TRBD1|TRBJ1-2
CASSYGGDRGNYGYTF
TGTGCCAGCAGTTACGGCGGGGACAGGGGAAACTATGGCTACACCTTC
>TRBV20-1|few|NA|TRBJ1-1
CSASRTQVNTEAFF
TGCAGTGCTAGCCGGACCCAGGTGAACACTGAAGCTTTCTTT
>TRBV7-2|NA|TRBD2|TRBJ2-7
CASSSIAGGPREQYF
TGTGCCAGCAGCTCTATAGCGGGGGGGCCGAGGGAGCAGTACTTC
>TRBV3-1|many|TRBD1|TRBJ1-1
CASSQTDREYTEAFF
TGTGCCAGCAGCCAAACCGACAGGGAGTACACTGAAGCTTTCTTT
>TRBV6-4|many|NA|TRBJ1-5
CASSDSRQGLQPQHF
TGTGCCAGCAGTGACTCGCGGCAGGGGCTCCAGCCCCAGCATTTT
>TRBV20-1|few|NA|TRBJ2-7
CSARKDSEGEQYF
TGCAGTGCTAGAAAGGACTCAGAGGGCGAGCAGTACTTC
>TRBV12-3/TRBV12-4|many|NA|TRBJ1-5
CASSLDRGGDQPQHF
TGTGCCAGCAGTTTAGATCGGGGGGGGGATCAGCCCCAGCATTTT
>TRBV29-1|many|NA|TRBJ2-5
CSVVFTGTQYF
TGCAGCGTTGTTTTCACAGGGACCCAGTACTTC
>TRBV6-5|many|TRBD1|TRBJ1-5
CASSYDGDRGGQPQHF
TGTGCCAGCAGTTACGACGGGGACAGGGGAGGTCAGCCCCAGCATTTT
>TRBV6-5|NA|NA|TRBJ1-5
CASSLRPPGLNQPQHF
TGTGCCAGCAGTTTGCGGCCTCCCGGACTCAATCAGCCCCAGCATTTT
>TRBV30|NA|NA|TRBJ1-1
CACQDLMNTEAFF
TGTGCCTGTCAGGATCTCATGAACACTGAAGCTTTCTTT
>TRBV2|many|NA|TRBJ1-5
CASSEGTSNQPQHF
TGTGCCAGCAGCGAGGGGACTAGCAATCAGCCCCAGCATTTT
>TRBV28|many|NA|TRBJ1-2
CASKVLSTNGYTF
TGTGCCAGCAAGGTGCTTTCTACTAATGGCTACACCTTC
>TRBV6-1|many|NA|TRBJ1-2
CASSERFAGSGYTF
TGTGCCAGCAGTGAAAGATTTGCAGGCAGTGGCTACACCTTC
>TRBV18|few|TRBD2|TRBJ2-7
CASSPTGLAGAEQYF
TGTGCCAGCTCACCAACCGGACTAGCGGGGGCCGAGCAGTACTTC
>TRBV19|NA|TRBD1|TRBJ1-2
CASSILDRGYGYTF
TGTGCCAGTAGTATACTGGACAGGGGCTATGGCTACACCTTC
>TRBV29-1|NA|TRBD1|TRBJ1-2
CSFVGQGDPNYGYTF
TGCAGCTTTGTGGGACAGGGCGATCCTAACTATGGCTACACCTTC
>TRBV24-1|NA|NA|TRBJ2-1
CAASDFKADQYNEKFF
TGTGCCGCCAGTGATTTCAAAGCGGACCAATACAATGAGAAGTTCTTC
>TRBV20-1|NA|NA|TRBJ2-7
CSMRLESSYEQYF
TGCAGTATGAGACTTGAGAGCTCCTACGAGCAGTACTTC
>TRBV4-2|many|NA|TRBJ1-1
CASSQDTGTMNTEAFF
TGTGCCAGCAGCCAAGATACAGGGACAATGAACACTGAAGCTTTCTTT
>TRBV9|many|NA|TRBJ1-6
CASSVKGSLSPLHF
TGTGCCAGCAGCGTAAAAGGGAGTCTTTCACCCCTCCACTTT
>TRBV10-1|many|NA|TRBJ1-1
CASSDTRRNTEAFF
TGCGCCAGCAGTGATACCAGGCGGAACACTGAAGCTTTCTTT
>TRBV20-1|NA|TRBD1|TRBJ1-1
CSAREDRGNTEAFF
TGCAGTGCTAGAGAGGACAGGGGGAACACTGAAGCTTTCTTT
>TRBV6-1|NA|NA|TRBJ2-7
CASTTNRMTYEQYF
TGTGCCAGCACTACGAACAGGATGACCTACGAGCAGTACTTC
>TRBV11-2|NA|NA|TRBJ2-7
CASSLDGLGQYF
TGTGCCAGCAGCTTAGACGGCCTCGGGCAGTACTTC
>TRBV11-2|many|NA|TRBJ1-2
CASSSGGGRPNYGYTF
TGTGCCAGCAGCTCCGGGGGCGGCAGGCCCAACTATGGCTACACCTTC
>TRBV7-9|many|NA|TRBJ1-1
CASSASSGATEAFF
TGTGCCAGCAGCGCGTCTAGCGGAGCCACTGAAGCTTTCTTT
>TRBV7-2|NA|NA|TRBJ2-7
CASSSPGQTYEQYF
TGTGCCAGCAGCAGTCCGGGACAAACCTACGAGCAGTACTTC
>TRBV28|many|TRBD2|TRBJ2-5
CASSLVGGGIFYKETQYF
TGTGCCAGCAGTTTAGTCGGGGGGGGAATATTTTACAAAGAGACCCAGTACTTC
>TRBV30|NA|NA|TRBJ1-5
CAWSANGRNQPQHF
TGTGCCTGGAGCGCTAACGGACGGAATCAGCCCCAGCATTTT
>TRBV6-1|NA|TRBD1|TRBJ1-5
CASSEEIGTGYQPQHF
TGTGCCAGCAGTGAAGAAATAGGGACAGGGTATCAGCCCCAGCATTTT